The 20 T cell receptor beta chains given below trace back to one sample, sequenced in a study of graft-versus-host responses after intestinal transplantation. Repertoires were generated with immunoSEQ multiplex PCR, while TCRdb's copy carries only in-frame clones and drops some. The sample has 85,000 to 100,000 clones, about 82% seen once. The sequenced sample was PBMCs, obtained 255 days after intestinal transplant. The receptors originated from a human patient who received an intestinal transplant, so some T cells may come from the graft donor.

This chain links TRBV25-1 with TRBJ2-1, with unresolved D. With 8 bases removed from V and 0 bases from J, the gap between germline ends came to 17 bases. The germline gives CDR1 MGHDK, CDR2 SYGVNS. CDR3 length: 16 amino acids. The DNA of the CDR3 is TGTGCCAGCCAACCCAGGACGGCCGGCTCCTACAATGAGCAGTTCTTC. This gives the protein CASQPRTAGSYNEQFF.

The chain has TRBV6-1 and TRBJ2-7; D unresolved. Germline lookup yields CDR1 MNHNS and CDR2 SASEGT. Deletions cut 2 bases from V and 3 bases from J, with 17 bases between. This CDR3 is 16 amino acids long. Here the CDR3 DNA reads TGTGCCAGCAGTGAACCCCCCGGCGAGTTCGGCTACGAGCAGTACTTC. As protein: CASSEPPGEFGYEQYF.

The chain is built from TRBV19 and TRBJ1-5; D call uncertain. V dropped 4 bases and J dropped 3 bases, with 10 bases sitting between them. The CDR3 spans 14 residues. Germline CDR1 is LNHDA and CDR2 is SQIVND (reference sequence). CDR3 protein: CASSSSKPNQPQHF. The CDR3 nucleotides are TGTGCCAGTAGTAGTTCGAAACCCAATCAGCCCCAGCATTTT.

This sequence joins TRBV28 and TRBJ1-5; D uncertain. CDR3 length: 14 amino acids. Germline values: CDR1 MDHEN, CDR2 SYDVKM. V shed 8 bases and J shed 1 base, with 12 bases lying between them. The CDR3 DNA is TGTGCCAGCTCTCGGCAGACAAGCAATCAGCCCCAGCATTTT. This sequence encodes CASSRQTSNQPQHF.

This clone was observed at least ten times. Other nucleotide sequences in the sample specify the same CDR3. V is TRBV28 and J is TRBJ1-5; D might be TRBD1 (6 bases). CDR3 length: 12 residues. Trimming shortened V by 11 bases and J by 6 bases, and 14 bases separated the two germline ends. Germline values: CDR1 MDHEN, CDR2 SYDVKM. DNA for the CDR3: TGTGCCTCGCGAGGGGGTAGTCAGCCCCAGCATTTT. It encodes CASRGGSQPQHF.

The chain's CDR3 is CASSASPRGPDTQYF. In DNA, the CDR3 is TGTGCCAGCAGCGCCTCCCCGCGGGGCCCAGATACGCAGTATTTT. V and J are TRBV7-6 and TRBJ2-3; tentatively, D is TRBD2 (6 bases). This CDR3 region has 15 residues. The germline V gene encodes CDR1 SGHVS and CDR2 FNYEAQ. Trimming removed 5 bases from V and 4 bases from J, with 16 bases in between. The full variable domain, in which reference TRBV7-6 and TRBJ2-3 provide the parts outside the CDR3, is GAGVSQSPRYKVTKRGQDVALRCDPISGHVSLYWYRQALGQGPEFLTYFNYEAQQDKSGLPNDRFSAERPEGSISTLTIQRTEQRDSAMYRCASSASPRGPDTQYFGPGTRLTVL.

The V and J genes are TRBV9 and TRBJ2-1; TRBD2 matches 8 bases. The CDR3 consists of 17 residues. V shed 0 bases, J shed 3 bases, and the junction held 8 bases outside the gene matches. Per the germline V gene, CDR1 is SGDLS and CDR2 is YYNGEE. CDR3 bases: TGTGCCAGCAGCGTAGGGGGTAGGGCGGGAGGCTACAATGAGCAGTTCTTC. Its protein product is CASSVGGRAGGYNEQFF.

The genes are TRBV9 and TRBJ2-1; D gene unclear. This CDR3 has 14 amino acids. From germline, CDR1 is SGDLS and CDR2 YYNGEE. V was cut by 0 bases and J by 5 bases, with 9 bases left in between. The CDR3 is CASSVGPINNEQFF. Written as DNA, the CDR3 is TGTGCCAGCAGCGTAGGCCCCATAAACAATGAGCAGTTCTTC. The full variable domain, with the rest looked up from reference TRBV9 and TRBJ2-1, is DSGVTQTPKHLITATGQRVTLRCSPRSGDLSVYWYQQSLDQGLQFLIQYYNGEERAKGNILERFSAQQFPDLHSELNLSSLELGDSALYFCASSVGPINNEQFFGPGTRLTVL.

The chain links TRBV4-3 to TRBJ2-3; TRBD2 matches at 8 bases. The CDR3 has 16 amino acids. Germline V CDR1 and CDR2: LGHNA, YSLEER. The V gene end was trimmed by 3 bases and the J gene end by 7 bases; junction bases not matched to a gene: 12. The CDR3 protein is CASSQSSGGYLYTQYF. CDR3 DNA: TGCGCCAGCAGCCAGTCCAGCGGGGGCTACCTTTATACGCAGTATTTT.

CDR3 nucleotide sequence: TGCAGCGTTGTTCGCGGGACTGAAGCTTTCTTT. The encoded protein is CSVVRGTEAFF. The V and J genes are TRBV29-1 and TRBJ1-1; D uncertain. This CDR3 is built from 11 residues. With 4 bases removed from V and 5 bases from J, the gap between germline ends came to 8 bases. CDR1 SQVTM and CDR2 ANQGSEA come from the germline V gene.

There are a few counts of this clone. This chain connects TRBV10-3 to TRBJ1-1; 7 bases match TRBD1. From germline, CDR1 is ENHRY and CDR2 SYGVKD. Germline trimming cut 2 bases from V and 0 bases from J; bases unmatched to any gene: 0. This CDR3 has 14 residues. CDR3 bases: TGTGCCATCAGTGAGGGGACAGTGAACACTGAAGCTTTCTTT. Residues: CAISEGTVNTEAFF.

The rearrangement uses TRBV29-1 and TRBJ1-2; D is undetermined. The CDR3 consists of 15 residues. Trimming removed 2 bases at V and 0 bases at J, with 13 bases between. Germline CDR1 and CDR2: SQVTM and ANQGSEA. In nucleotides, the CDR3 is TGCAGCGTTGAACCCCACGCAGGAGCTAACTATGGCTACACCTTC. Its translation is CSVEPHAGANYGYTF.

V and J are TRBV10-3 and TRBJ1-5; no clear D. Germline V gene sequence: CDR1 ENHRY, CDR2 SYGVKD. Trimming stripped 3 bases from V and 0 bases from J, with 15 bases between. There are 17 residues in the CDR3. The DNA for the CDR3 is TGTGCCATCAGTGACCCGAACCAGGATTATAGCAATCAGCCCCAGCATTTT. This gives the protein CAISDPNQDYSNQPQHF.

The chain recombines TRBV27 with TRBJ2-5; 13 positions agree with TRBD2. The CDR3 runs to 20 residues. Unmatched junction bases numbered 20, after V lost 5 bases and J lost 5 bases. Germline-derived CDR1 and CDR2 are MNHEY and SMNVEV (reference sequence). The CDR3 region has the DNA TGTGCCAGCAGTATCGCCTACCGGGGACTAGCGGGGATTAAGAGGGAGACCCAGTACTTC. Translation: CASSIAYRGLAGIKRETQYF.

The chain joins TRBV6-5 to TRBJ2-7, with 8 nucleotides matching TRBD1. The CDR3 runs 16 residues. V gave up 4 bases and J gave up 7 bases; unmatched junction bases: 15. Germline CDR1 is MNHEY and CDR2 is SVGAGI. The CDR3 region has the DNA TGTGCCAGCAGTTCCATCCCCGGGACAGGCACTCAGGAGCAGTACTTC. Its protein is CASSSIPGTGTQEQYF.

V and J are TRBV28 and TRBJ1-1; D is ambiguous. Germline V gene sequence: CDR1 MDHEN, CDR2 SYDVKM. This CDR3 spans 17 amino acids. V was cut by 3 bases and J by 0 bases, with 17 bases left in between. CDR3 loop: CASSFPTTRTMNTEAFF. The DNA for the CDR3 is TGTGCCAGCAGTTTTCCAACGACCAGGACCATGAACACTGAAGCTTTCTTT. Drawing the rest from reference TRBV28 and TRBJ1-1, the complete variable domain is DVKVTQSSRYLVKRTGEKVFLECVQDMDHENMFWYRQDPGLGLRLIYFSYDVKMKEKGDIPEGYSVSREKKERFSLILESASTNQTSMYLCASSFPTTRTMNTEAFFGQGTRLTVV.

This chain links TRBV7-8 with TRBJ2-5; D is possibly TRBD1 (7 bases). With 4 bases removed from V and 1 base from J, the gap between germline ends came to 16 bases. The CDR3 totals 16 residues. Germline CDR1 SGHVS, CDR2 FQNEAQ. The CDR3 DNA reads TGTGCCAGCAGCTACGACAGGGAGGAGGGCCAAGAGACCCAGTACTTC. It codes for CASSYDREEGQETQYF.

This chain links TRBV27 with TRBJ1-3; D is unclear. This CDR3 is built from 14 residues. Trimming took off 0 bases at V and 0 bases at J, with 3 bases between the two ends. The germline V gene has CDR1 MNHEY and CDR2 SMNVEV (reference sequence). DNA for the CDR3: TGTGCCAGCAGTTTATCTCACTCTGGAAACACCATATATTTT. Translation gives CASSLSHSGNTIYF.

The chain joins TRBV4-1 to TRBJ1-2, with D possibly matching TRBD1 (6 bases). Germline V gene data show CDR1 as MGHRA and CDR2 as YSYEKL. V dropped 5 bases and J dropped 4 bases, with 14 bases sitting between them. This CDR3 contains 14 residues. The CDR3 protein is CASSSPVGAYGYTF. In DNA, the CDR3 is TGCGCCAGCAGCAGCCCCGTGGGGGCCTATGGCTACACCTTC.

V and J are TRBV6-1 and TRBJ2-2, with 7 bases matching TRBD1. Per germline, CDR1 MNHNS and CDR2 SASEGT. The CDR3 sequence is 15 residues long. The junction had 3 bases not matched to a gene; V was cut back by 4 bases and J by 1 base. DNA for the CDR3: TGTGCCAGCAGTGCTCGACAGGGGAACACCGGGGAGCTGTTTTTT. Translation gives CASSARQGNTGELFF.